The 8 T cell receptor beta chains below all came from one sample that was sequenced in a study of human T cells and chemical hapten exposure (dated by TCRdb to 2020 to 2023). Read against the paper, the sample's time point label means: pre-sensitization, week 0. The meaning of the sample's treatment or condition label: therapeutic diphenylcyclopropenone sensitization with weekly scalp DPC. Library prep was done by RACE. The listed sequencing device is NextSeq 500. TCRdb reprocessed the public reads (quality trimming at Q25 with fastp, clone calling with MiXCR) and kept in-frame beta chains. CDR3 protein sequences are deduplicated, and each keeps its most common genes and DNA. The sample records tens of thousands of distinct CDR3 sequences, approximately 11% of which are singletons. Of the sample, roughly 5.2% falls within the top ten clones. Here the sequenced sample was whole blood, taken in connection with sensitization to the hapten diphenylcyclopropenone (DPC). The source is a woman between 50 and 59 years old with alopecia areata. Some clones in this sample may be carry-over from other donors' samples.

This clonotype was picked up many times. The rearrangement links TRBV11-2 to TRBJ1-3; TRBD1 matches 8 bases. V lost 5 bases to trimming and J lost 5 bases; unmatched junction nucleotides: 5. CDR1 SGHAT and CDR2 FQNNGV come from the germline V gene. The CDR3 is 14 residues long. Here the CDR3 reads CASSPGQGRNTIYF. The CDR3 DNA reads TGTGCCAGCAGCCCTGGACAGGGTCGAAACACCATATATTTT.

This clonotype was counted between two and nine times. This chain links TRBV15 with TRBJ1-4, with no clear D. V lost 5 bases to trimming and J lost 8 bases, with 12 bases between them. Germline V gene sequence: CDR1 LNHNV, CDR2 YYDKDF (reference sequence). The CDR3 covers 13 residues. The CDR3 spells CATSARGREKLFF. The CDR3 DNA is TGTGCCACCAGCGCCCGAGGCAGGGAAAAACTGTTTTTT.

This clonotype has only a few counts. The chain couples TRBV5-1 to TRBJ1-1; TRBD1 agrees at 12 bases. CDR1 is SGHRS and CDR2 is YFSETQ in the germline V gene. The CDR3 is 16 residues long. J was trimmed by 4 bases and V by 0 bases; bases with no gene match: 4. The CDR3 region is CASSLAPGQGATEAFF. CDR3 nucleotide sequence: TGCGCCAGCAGCTTGGCCCCGGGACAGGGGGCCACTGAAGCTTTCTTT.

This clonotype was seen many times. The rearrangement uses TRBV7-2 and TRBJ2-2; D possibly matches TRBD1 or TRBD2 (5 bases each). CDR3 length equals 14 residues. Trimming removed 7 bases from V and 7 bases from J, with 16 bases in between. CDR1 and CDR2 (germline): SGHTA, FQGNSA. CDR3 sequence: CASTIRTGGGELFF. CDR3 sequence (DNA): TGTGCCAGCACGATCAGAACAGGAGGCGGGGAGCTGTTTTTT. Complete variable domain (other parts from reference TRBV7-2 and TRBJ2-2): GAGVSQSPSNKVTEKGKDVELRCDPISGHTALYWYRQSLGQGLEFLIYFQGNSAPDKSGLPSDRFSAERTGGSVSTLTIQRTQQEDSAVYLCASTIRTGGGELFFGEGSRLTVL.

In its sample, this clonotype was seen many times. The CDR3 DNA follows: TGTGCCAGCAGACTCACAGGGGGCCCACAAGAGACCCAGTACTTC. As protein: CASRLTGGPQETQYF. The V gene is TRBV28, the J gene TRBJ2-5, with 9 bases lining up with TRBD1. V dropped 6 bases and J dropped 2; count of bases not matched to a gene: 7. There are 15 residues in the CDR3. CDR1 and CDR2 from the germline V gene are MDHEN and SYDVKM.

This rearrangement joins TRBV19 to TRBJ2-7; 13 positions agree with TRBD2. This CDR3 region has 15 residues. The ends lost 5 bases at V and 3 bases at J; junction bases unmatched: 4. From germline, CDR1 is LNHDA and CDR2 SQIVND (reference sequence). CDR3 protein: CASSSTSGGIYEQYF. CDR3 coding DNA: TGTGCCAGTAGTTCGACTAGCGGGGGGATCTACGAGCAGTACTTC.

This clonotype was found a few times. This clone may be a read error of a much larger clone one base away. The rearrangement joins TRBV11-2 to TRBJ2-3; D gene ambiguous. V dropped 0 bases and J dropped 6 bases, with 1 base sitting between them. Germline V gives CDR1 SGHAT, CDR2 FQNNGV. The CDR3 loop spans 11 amino acids. In DNA form, the CDR3 reads TGTGCCAGCAGCTTAGAGGATACGCAGTATTTT. Translating it yields CASSLEDTQYF.

This clonotype was seen many times. The V and J genes are TRBV18 and TRBJ1-4; the match to TRBD1 covers 11 bases. Losses at the gene ends were 4 bases for V and 8 bases for J; bases not matched to a gene: 3. CDR3 size: 14 residues. Germline values: CDR1 KGHSH, CDR2 LQKENI. CDR3 residues: CASSRTGGDEKLFF. In nucleotides, the CDR3 is TGTGCCAGCTCACGGACAGGGGGCGACGAAAAACTGTTTTTT.